This TCR beta chain came from a study of shared clonotypes between healthy human individuals. Study-level background: CD4 naive and CD4 memory each took three plates per donor, while CD8 naive took two and CD8 memory one. Findings and limits, study-wide: A handful of donors showed sharing of about 4.8% of naive CD4 clonotypes.

Donors, without exception, were Caucasian adults residing in Nashville, Tennessee. Germline-derived CDR1 and CDR2 are SGHTA and FQGNSA. The length of the CDR3 is 16 residues. V lost 5 bases to trimming and J lost 0 bases, with 14 bases between them. Turning to this clone: Its matching antigen is unknown.

Here immunoSEQ multiplex PCR was the method, and the copy in TCRdb shows in-frame clones only, minus some. The sample has about 1.5 million clones, around 98% seen once. The sample consisted of naive CD4+ T cells sorted from blood. Documented subset: CD45RA+ positively selected. This TCR was sampled from a young man in good health. The chain links TRBV7-2 to TRBJ1-5; D gene unclear. The CDR3 sequence is CASSPTAGDSNQPQHF. As DNA, the CDR3 is TGTGCCAGCAGCCCAACGGCCGGGGATAGCAATCAGCCCCAGCATTTT. Variable domain in full (rest from reference TRBV7-2 and TRBJ1-5): GAGVSQSPSNKVTEKGKDVELRCDPISGHTALYWYRQSLGQGLEFLIYFQGNSAPDKSGLPSDRFSAERTGGSVSTLTIQRTQQEDSAVYLCASSPTAGDSNQPQHFGDGTRLSIL.